The text below deals with one T cell receptor (beta chain). Per the original methods: Estimates of nucleated cell counts were drawn from the amplification of reference gene primers. Profiling relied on immunoSEQ multiplex PCR, and the TCRdb table lists in-frame clones only, not all of them. V, J and clone size are taken as reported in that table, and D and trimming were inferred from the DNA itself. Of over 150,000 clones listed, 70% to 90% are singletons. The sample is drawn from a study of blood T cell repertoires in COVID-19. Overall study: T cells, B-cell-depleted T cells, or PBMCs provided the cDNA or gDNA that served as material.

V lost 2 bases and J 3 bases, leaving 14 bases between the germline ends. CDR1 is KGHSH and CDR2 is LQKENI in the germline V gene. The CDR3 extends over 15 amino acids. The sample taken for sequencing was peripheral blood. The source is a man aged 45-60 years with active or convalescent COVID-19. The chain recombines TRBV18 with TRBJ2-7; the D gene is possibly TRBD2 (6 bases). The CDR3 loop is CASSPSAGRIYEQYF. DNA of the CDR3: TGTGCCAGCTCACCATCCGCGGGACGGATCTACGAGCAGTACTTC. Together with reference TRBV18 and TRBJ2-7, the CDR3 gives the full variable domain: NAGVMQNPRHLVRRRGQEARLRCSPMKGHSHVYWYRQLPEEGLKFMVYLQKENIIDESGMPKERFSAEFPKEGPSILRIQQVVRGDSAAYFCASSPSAGRIYEQYFGPGTRLTVT.